This T cell receptor beta chain is from a study of cytomegalovirus exposure and HLA in healthy donors. CDR3 length: 15 amino acids. Trimming took off 2 bases at V and 3 bases at J, with 13 bases between the two ends. CDR1 SNHLY and CDR2 FYNNEI come from the germline V gene. Use of 60 Vbeta and 13 Jbeta primers characterized the PCR. Generated by immunoSEQ multiplex PCR, the TCRdb table keeps only in-frame clones and is missing some. The data hold about 150,000 clones, with around 84% observed a single time. Sequenced input: PBMCs. This TCR came from a woman between 40 and 55 years old in good health and CMV-seronegative. This chain links TRBV2 with TRBJ1-1; D gene ambiguous. CDR3 bases: TGTGCCAGCAGTGAACGGATGGGCGCCGACACTGAAGCTTTCTTT. This gives the protein CASSERMGADTEAFF.